This is a list of T cell receptor beta chains from one sample in a study of T cell responses to AZD1222 COVID-19 vaccine. Assay: immunoSEQ multiplex PCR; the TCRdb copy retains only in-frame clones and omits some. The sample has 94,000 or so clones; almost 90% are singletons. Sequences were derived from peripheral blood, sampled on day 0 of AZD1222 vaccination. The receptors originated from an adult in good health. The CDR3 runs from the conserved cysteine through the conserved F or W. The D gene is left open where the match is weak. Clone size is stated in some rows and not others, as once, few, many or a class when expanded.

>TRBV28|once|TRBD1|TRBJ1-2
TGTGCCAGCACCGACAGGGACTATGGCTACACCTTC
CASTDRDYGYTF
>TRBV24-1|NA|NA|TRBJ1-5
TGTGCCACCAGTGGTGGCTCGCCCGGGGGCAATCAGCCCCAGCATTTT
CATSGGSPGGNQPQHF
>TRBV6-4|NA|NA|TRBJ2-3
TGTGCCAGCAGTGACTCGGTGGACAGCGGAGGGGCGCAGTATTTT
CASSDSVDSGGAQYF
>TRBV2|once|TRBD1|TRBJ2-7
TGTGCCAGCAGTGAAAAAGGCAGGGGGCCTACGGAGCAGTACTTC
CASSEKGRGPTEQYF
>TRBV6-5|few|NA|TRBJ2-7
TGTGCCAGCAGTAGGACTGGGAGCTCCTACGAGCAGTACTTC
CASSRTGSSYEQYF
>TRBV5-1|NA|NA|TRBJ1-6
TGCGCCAGCAGCTTGGAGAGCAGCCAAGGATCACCCCTCCACTTT
CASSLESSQGSPLHF
>TRBV27|few|TRBD2|TRBJ2-2
TGTGCCAGCAGTTTATATTTAGCGGGAGTCTCCGGGGAGCTGTTTTTT
CASSLYLAGVSGELFF
>TRBV6-1|once|NA|TRBJ1-3
TGTGCCAGCAGTGAAAGGGTGGGCCTCTCTGGAAACACCATATATTTT
CASSERVGLSGNTIYF
>TRBV7-9|NA|NA|TRBJ2-7
TGTGCCAGCAGCTTAAGCTCCAGAGTAATTCACGAGCAGTACTTC
CASSLSSRVIHEQYF
>TRBV4-2|NA|NA|TRBJ1-4
TGTGCCAGCAGCCAAGATGGGGGGGGAGCTGGTGAAAAACTGTTTTTT
CASSQDGGGAGEKLFF
>TRBV29-1|NA|TRBD2|TRBJ2-1
TGCAGCGTTGAATTAGCGGGAAAATACAATGAGCAGTTCTTC
CSVELAGKYNEQFF
>TRBV4-2|NA|NA|TRBJ1-6
TGTGCCAGCAGCCAAGGGACTGCTAATAATTCACCCCTCCACTTT
CASSQGTANNSPLHF
>TRBV7-9|once|TRBD1|TRBJ2-7
TGTGCCAGCAGCTTAGGGGGACAGGGGGCTTTCGAGCAGTACTTC
CASSLGGQGAFEQYF